These 3 T cell receptor beta chains were all obtained from the same sample, sequenced in a study of blood T cell repertoires in COVID-19. Repertoires were generated with immunoSEQ multiplex PCR, while TCRdb's copy carries only in-frame clones and drops some. The sample gives fewer than 140,000 clones, around 78% of which show up once; 6.2% is in the top ten. Sequenced: peripheral blood. The receptors shown here come from an elderly man with COVID-19, enrolled during active disease.

This clone has only a few counts. The chain combines TRBV7-8 with TRBJ2-5, with a possible D match to TRBD1 (5 bases). There are 18 residues in the CDR3. Deletions cut 1 base from V and 0 bases from J, with 18 bases between. CDR1 and CDR2 (germline): SGHVS, FQNEAQ. CDR3 DNA sequence: TGTGCCAGCAGCTTAGTGGCGTCCAGGGTAGGGTACCAAGAGACCCAGTACTTC. This encodes CASSLVASRVGYQETQYF.

The gene calls are TRBV27 and TRBJ2-1; D may be TRBD2 (6 bases). Trimming removed 5 bases at V and 7 bases at J, with 15 bases between. Germline CDR1 reads MNHEY; CDR2 reads SMNVEV (reference sequence). CDR3 length: 14 residues. In DNA, the CDR3 is TGTGCCAGCAGTCGCCCGGGACTTCTAAATGAGCAGTTCTTC. Protein sequence: CASSRPGLLNEQFF.

This clone occurred a few times. The chain employs TRBV27 and TRBJ1-5, with a possible D match to TRBD1 (6 bases). Trimming left V 2 bases short and J 2 bases short, with 13 bases between. The CDR3 has 16 amino acids. Germline V gene lookup returns CDR1 MNHEY and CDR2 SMNVEV (reference sequence). The CDR3 loop is CASSLNRVGGNQPQHF. In nucleotides, the CDR3 is TGTGCCAGCAGTTTAAACAGGGTGGGAGGCAATCAGCCCCAGCATTTT.